Below are 26 T cell receptor beta chains sequenced from a single sample in a study of Ad26.COV2.S vaccination and SARS-CoV-2 variants. This table comes from immunoSEQ multiplex PCR, and its TCRdb copy is limited to in-frame clones, with some not included. The data hold about 350,000 clones, with about 85% observed a single time. Treatment noted: about 20 received Ad26.COV2.S at low or high dose, single or two shots; 5 received placebo; per-sample allocation not given. Material that was analyzed had been drawn on day 63 after the first vaccine or placebo injection. The specimen was peripheral blood, collected in a trial of Ad26.COV2.S vaccine versus placebo. Every receptor here comes from a person aged 18-60 years who received the Ad26.COV2.S COVID-19 vaccine or a placebo.

This rearrangement joins TRBV9 to TRBJ2-7; 10 nucleotides agree with TRBD1. Germline values: CDR1 SGDLS, CDR2 YYNGEE. This CDR3 has 13 residues. V lost 4 bases and J lost 6; bases outside the gene matches: 4. For the CDR3, the DNA is TGTGCCAGCAGCCCCGGGACAGGGGTCGAGCAGTACTTC. Translating gives CASSPGTGVEQYF.

This clone was counted between two and nine times. The chain links TRBV3-1 (or the pseudogene TRBV3-2) to TRBJ2-1; either TRBD1 or TRBD2 may fit D (5 bases each). Trimming cost V 1 base and J 4 bases, with 23 bases left between them. The CDR3 has 19 amino acids. Germline CDR1 LGHDT, CDR2 YNNKEL (reference sequence). CDR3 in DNA: TGTGCCAGCAGCCAAGGGTTAGTGGGGACCAATCCTAGGTACAATGAGCAGTTCTTC. It encodes CASSQGLVGTNPRYNEQFF.

The chain combines TRBV7-8 with TRBJ2-1; D gene uncertain. V was pared by 3 bases and J by 9 bases, with 9 bases between. The CDR3 is 12 residues long. From germline, CDR1 is SGHVS and CDR2 FQNEAQ. The CDR3 loop is CASSFGELEQFF. In DNA, the CDR3 is TGTGCCAGCAGCTTCGGTGAGCTTGAGCAGTTCTTC.

The chain combines TRBV4-3 with TRBJ1-3; D not resolved. V lost 4 bases and J 4 bases, leaving 8 bases between the germline ends. CDR1 is LGHNA, CDR2 YSLEER, per germline. CDR3 size: 13 residues. The CDR3 bases are TGCGCCAGCAGCCCCGACATCGGAAACACCATATATTTT. Translated: CASSPDIGNTIYF.

This chain uses TRBV5-4 with TRBJ1-3; D unclear. The CDR3 has 14 residues. CDR1 and CDR2 (germline): SGHNT, YYREEE (reference sequence). Trimming took 1 base from V and 0 from J, leaving 5 bases between them. The CDR3 coding sequence is TGTGCCAGCAGCTTGCCCGGCTCTGGAAACACCATATATTTT. It encodes CASSLPGSGNTIYF. The full variable domain, rest sourced from reference TRBV5-4 and TRBJ1-3, is ETGVTQSPTHLIKTRGQQVTLRCSSQSGHNTVSWYQQALGQGPQFIFQYYREEENGRGNFPPRFSGLQFPNYSSELNVNALELDDSALYLCASSLPGSGNTIYFGEGSWLTVV.

In DNA, the CDR3 is TGTGCCAGCAGCCGAGACACGCACGAAAAACTGTTTTTT. Protein product: CASSRDTHEKLFF. The chain has TRBV7-8 and TRBJ1-4, with D uncertain. The length of the CDR3 is 13 residues. V was trimmed by 5 bases and J by 8 bases, leaving 12 bases between them. Per germline, CDR1 SGHVS and CDR2 FQNEAQ. The full variable domain, completed using reference TRBV7-8 and TRBJ1-4, is GAGVSQSPRYKVAKRGQDVALRCDPISGHVSLFWYQQALGQGPEFLTYFQNEAQLDKSGLPSDRFFAERPEGSVSTLKIQRTQQEDSAVYLCASSRDTHEKLFFGSGTQLSVL.

This clone occurred once. The V gene is TRBV29-1, the J gene TRBJ2-3, with D uncertain. Germline loops: CDR1 SQVTM, CDR2 ANQGSEA. V lost 8 bases to trimming and J lost 2 bases, with 20 bases between them. The CDR3 extends over 15 amino acids. The CDR3 DNA sequence: TGCAGCCCAAGGATGGCGCCCCACCTCACAGATACGCAGTATTTT. Amino acids: CSPRMAPHLTDTQYF.

In this sample, this clone turned up a few times. The chain recombines TRBV2 with TRBJ2-3; 15 bases are shared with TRBD2. Germline values: CDR1 SNHLY, CDR2 FYNNEI. There are 16 residues in the CDR3. V trimming: 6 bases; J trimming: 4 bases; junction bases outside the gene matches: 5. CDR3 region: CASSPGLAGGPDTQYF. The CDR3, as DNA: TGTGCCAGCAGCCCAGGACTAGCGGGAGGGCCAGATACGCAGTATTTT.

The chain carries TRBV6-4 and TRBJ2-1; D gene ambiguous. Trimming took off 2 bases at V and 2 bases at J, with 13 bases between the two ends. Germline CDR1 is MRHNA and CDR2 is SNTAGT. There are 16 residues in the CDR3. The CDR3, as DNA: TGTGCCAGCAGTGACCGGGTAGGTTCCACCTACAATGAGCAGTTCTTC. This encodes CASSDRVGSTYNEQFF.

V usage is TRBV6-2 or TRBV6-3 and J usage is TRBJ1-5; D is unclear. V lost 5 bases and J 3 bases, leaving 17 bases between the germline ends. The CDR3 is 16 amino acids. Germline lookup yields CDR1 MNHEY and CDR2 SVGEGT. This CDR3 is CASSRTLGTLNQPQHF. CDR3 sequence (DNA): TGTGCCAGCAGTCGAACGCTCGGAACGCTCAATCAGCCCCAGCATTTT.

The chain couples TRBV7-2 to TRBJ1-5; 8 bases match TRBD1. CDR1 SGHTA and CDR2 FQGNSA come from the germline V gene. V lost 5 bases to trimming and J lost 2 bases; unmatched junction nucleotides: 2. The CDR3 is 14 residues long. The CDR3 coding sequence is TGTGCCAGCAGCGGACAGGGTGGCAATCAGCCCCAGCATTTT. Its protein is CASSGQGGNQPQHF.

The chain is built from TRBV14 and TRBJ1-1, with no clear D. Between the trimmed V and J ends, which lost 0 bases and 11 bases, there was a span of 19 bases. The CDR3 is made up of 15 amino acids. The germline V gene has CDR1 SGHDN and CDR2 FVKESK. The CDR3 region is CASSQEKLANKRAFF. For the CDR3, the DNA is TGTGCCAGCAGCCAAGAGAAACTGGCCAACAAAAGGGCTTTCTTT.

The rearrangement uses TRBV2 and TRBJ1-4; the D is unclear. Germline V gene data show CDR1 as SNHLY and CDR2 as FYNNEI. The CDR3 is 14 amino acids. Trimming stripped 6 bases from V and 0 bases from J, with 8 bases between. CDR3 in amino acids: CASSYIATNEKLFF. The CDR3 nucleotides are TGTGCCAGCAGCTACATCGCAACTAATGAAAAACTGTTTTTT. Variable domain in full (rest from reference TRBV2 and TRBJ1-4): EPEVTQTPSHQVTQMGQEVILRCVPISNHLYFYWYRQILGQKVEFLVSFYNNEISEKSEIFDDQFSVERPDGSNFTLKIRSTKLEDSAMYFCASSYIATNEKLFFGSGTQLSVL.

V and J are TRBV7-6 and TRBJ1-2; 11 positions match TRBD1. The CDR3 contains 15 residues. The V gene end was trimmed by 1 base and the J gene end by 3 bases; junction bases not matched to a gene: 1. Germline assignment: CDR1 SGHVS and CDR2 FNYEAQ. The CDR3 DNA follows: TGTGCCAGCAGCTTAGGGACAGGGGGCGACTATGGCTACACCTTC. Its translation is CASSLGTGGDYGYTF.

This clone was recorded at least ten times. This sequence joins TRBV30 and TRBJ2-5; D not resolved. V lost 7 bases and J lost 5, with 20 bases in between. The CDR3 loop spans 14 amino acids. Germline assignment: CDR1 GTSNPN and CDR2 SVGIG (reference sequence). CDR3 sequence reads: CALINPNLGETQYF. Here the CDR3 DNA reads TGTGCCTTGATAAACCCAAACCTGGGGGAGACCCAGTACTTC.

The chain joins TRBV6-5 to TRBJ2-3; TRBD1 agrees at 11 bases. Germline lookup yields CDR1 MNHEY and CDR2 SVGAGI. CDR3 length equals 14 residues. V lost 5 bases to trimming and J lost 7 bases; unmatched junction nucleotides: 5. The CDR3 protein is CASSQDRGRNTQYF. The CDR3 DNA sequence: TGTGCCAGCAGTCAGGACAGGGGGCGGAATACGCAGTATTTT.

The chain is built from TRBV15 and TRBJ2-3; D uncertain. V was trimmed by 0 bases and J by 6 bases, leaving 4 bases between them. There are 12 residues in the CDR3. The germline V gene encodes CDR1 LNHNV and CDR2 YYDKDF (reference sequence). The CDR3 protein is CATSRDLDTQYF. The CDR3 DNA is TGTGCCACCAGCAGAGATTTGGATACGCAGTATTTT.

The CDR3, as DNA: TGCAGCGGGTACAGGGGGCCCTACGAGCAGTACTTC. Translated, it gives CSGYRGPYEQYF. The J gene is TRBJ2-7, the V gene TRBV29-1, with 9 bases lining up with TRBD1. The CDR3 runs to 12 residues. V lost 7 bases and J lost 2; bases outside the gene matches: 3. Per germline, CDR1 SQVTM and CDR2 ANQGSEA.

The V gene is TRBV6-5, the J gene TRBJ2-2, with a possible D match to TRBD1 (5 bases). The CDR3 is 13 amino acids. With 7 bases removed from V and 3 bases from J, the gap between germline ends came to 9 bases. CDR1 and CDR2 (germline): MNHEY, SVGAGI. CDR3 sequence reads: CASTPRDTGELFF. The CDR3 region has the DNA TGTGCCAGCACCCCCAGGGACACCGGGGAGCTGTTTTTT.

The chain employs TRBV6-5 and TRBJ1-2, with 7 positions matching TRBD1. The CDR3 sequence is 12 residues long. Germline V gene data show CDR1 as MNHEY and CDR2 as SVGAGI. The DNA of the CDR3 is TGTGCTGATGGGACAGTTAACTATGGCTACACCTTC. It is translated as CADGTVNYGYTF.

CDR3 DNA sequence: TGTGCCAGCAGCTATGCCGGCCAATTCGCGGATACGCAGTATTTT. Its translation is CASSYAGQFADTQYF. This rearrangement joins TRBV7-2 to TRBJ2-3; no definite D call. Trimming cost V 4 bases and J 6 bases, with 17 bases left between them. The CDR3 has 15 amino acids. From germline, CDR1 is SGHTA and CDR2 FQGNSA.

The chain uses TRBV5-3 and TRBJ1-2; D is perhaps TRBD1 (5 bases). TRBV5-3 belongs to the ORF category, with a function that is uncertain. The V end was cut by 4 bases, the J end by 7 bases, with 8 bases between. CDR3 length equals 11 residues. CDR3 DNA sequence: TGTGCCAGAAGCCCGGGACGTGGCTACACCTTC. It is translated as CARSPGRGYTF.

The rearrangement joins TRBV30 to TRBJ2-3; 11 nucleotides agree with TRBD2. CDR3 length equals 21 residues. The junction had 25 bases not matched to a gene; V was cut back by 7 bases and J by 1 base. Germline CDR1 GTSNPN, CDR2 SVGIG (reference sequence). CDR3 nucleotides: TGTGCCTTATCAACCGGGACACGACTAAATAGCGGGAGGGGACGCACAGATACGCAGTATTTT. It codes for CALSTGTRLNSGRGRTDTQYF.

The J gene is TRBJ2-5, the V gene TRBV11-2; perhaps TRBD2 as D (6 bases). CDR3 length: 15 residues. The V end was cut by 5 bases, the J end by 4 bases, with 17 bases between. Germline V gene data show CDR1 as SGHAT and CDR2 as FQNNGV. CDR3: CASSPVKLAGETQYF. DNA for the CDR3: TGTGCCAGCAGCCCCGTCAAACTAGCTGGAGAGACCCAGTACTTC.

The CDR3 loop is CASSQTPGGGNIQYF. CDR3 sequence (DNA): TGTGCCAGCAGTCAGACTCCGGGGGGCGGAAACATTCAGTACTTC. The chain has TRBV7-2 and TRBJ2-4, with a possible D match to TRBD2 (7 bases). There are 15 residues in the CDR3. Germline loops: CDR1 SGHTA, CDR2 FQGNSA. Trimming cost V 6 bases and J 6 bases, with 18 bases left between them.

The chain combines TRBV12-3 or TRBV12-4 with TRBJ2-5, with TRBD1 as a possible D gene (6 bases). The CDR3 runs 13 residues. V was shortened by 2 bases and J by 4 bases, with 8 bases between the two germline ends. CDR3 coding DNA: TGTGCCAGCAGTTTACTAGGGGGAGAGACCCAGTACTTC. Translation gives CASSLLGGETQYF.